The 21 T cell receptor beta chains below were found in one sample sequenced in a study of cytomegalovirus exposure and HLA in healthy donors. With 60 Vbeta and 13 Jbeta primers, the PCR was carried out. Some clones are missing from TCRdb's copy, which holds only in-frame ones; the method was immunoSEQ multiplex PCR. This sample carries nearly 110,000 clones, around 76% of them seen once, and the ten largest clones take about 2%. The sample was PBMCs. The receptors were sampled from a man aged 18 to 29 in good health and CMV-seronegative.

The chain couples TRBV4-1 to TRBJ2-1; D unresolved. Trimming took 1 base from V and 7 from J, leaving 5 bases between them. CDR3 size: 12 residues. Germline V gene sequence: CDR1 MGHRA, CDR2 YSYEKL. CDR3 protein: CASSQVDNEQFF. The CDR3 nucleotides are TGCGCCAGCAGCCAAGTAGATAATGAGCAGTTCTTC.

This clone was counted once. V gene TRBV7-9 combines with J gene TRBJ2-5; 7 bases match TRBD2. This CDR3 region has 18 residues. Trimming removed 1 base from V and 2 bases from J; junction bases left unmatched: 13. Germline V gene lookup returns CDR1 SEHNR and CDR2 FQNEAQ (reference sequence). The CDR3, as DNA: TGTGCCAGCAGCTTAGACGCCTCCGGGGGGAATGTTCAAGAGACCCAGTACTTC. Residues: CASSLDASGGNVQETQYF.

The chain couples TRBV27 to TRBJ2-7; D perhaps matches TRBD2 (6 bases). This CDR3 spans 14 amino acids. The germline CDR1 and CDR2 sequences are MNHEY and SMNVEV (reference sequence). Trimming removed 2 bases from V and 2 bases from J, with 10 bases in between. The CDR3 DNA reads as TGTGCCAGCAGTTTAAGGGGACTTACCTACGAGCAGTACTTC. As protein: CASSLRGLTYEQYF.

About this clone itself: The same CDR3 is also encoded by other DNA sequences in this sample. Here the CDR3 reads CASSVGTSGTYNEQFF. In nucleotides, the CDR3 is TGTGCCAGCAGCGTAGGAACTAGCGGAACCTACAATGAGCAGTTCTTC. The chain uses TRBV9 and TRBJ2-1, with TRBD2 matching over 8 bases. Germline V gene data show CDR1 as SGDLS and CDR2 as YYNGEE. The CDR3 covers 16 residues. The junction had 4 bases not matched to a gene; V was cut back by 0 bases and J by 2 bases.

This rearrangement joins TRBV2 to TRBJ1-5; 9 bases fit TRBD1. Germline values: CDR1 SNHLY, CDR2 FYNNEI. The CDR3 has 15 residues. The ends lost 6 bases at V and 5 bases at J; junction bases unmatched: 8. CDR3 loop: CASRAGTGIHQPQHF. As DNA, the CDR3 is TGTGCCAGCAGAGCCGGGACAGGGATTCATCAGCCCCAGCATTTT.

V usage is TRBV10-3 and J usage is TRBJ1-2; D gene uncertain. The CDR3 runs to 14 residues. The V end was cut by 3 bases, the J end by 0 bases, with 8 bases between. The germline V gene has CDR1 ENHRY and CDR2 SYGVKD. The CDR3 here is CAISDPGTNYGYTF. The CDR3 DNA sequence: TGTGCCATCAGTGATCCGGGGACTAACTATGGCTACACCTTC.

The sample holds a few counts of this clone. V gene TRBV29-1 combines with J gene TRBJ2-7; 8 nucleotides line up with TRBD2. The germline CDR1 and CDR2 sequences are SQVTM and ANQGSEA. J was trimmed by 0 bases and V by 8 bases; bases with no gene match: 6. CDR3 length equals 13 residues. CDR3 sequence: CSTGGPSSYEQYF. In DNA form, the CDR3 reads TGCAGCACGGGAGGGCCGAGCTCCTACGAGCAGTACTTC.

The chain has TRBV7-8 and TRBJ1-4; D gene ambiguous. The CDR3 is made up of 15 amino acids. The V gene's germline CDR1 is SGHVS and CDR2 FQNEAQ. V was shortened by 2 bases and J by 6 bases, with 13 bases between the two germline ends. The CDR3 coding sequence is TGTGCCAGCAGCTTAACGGGGATTGGCTATGAAAAACTGTTTTTT. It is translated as CASSLTGIGYEKLFF.

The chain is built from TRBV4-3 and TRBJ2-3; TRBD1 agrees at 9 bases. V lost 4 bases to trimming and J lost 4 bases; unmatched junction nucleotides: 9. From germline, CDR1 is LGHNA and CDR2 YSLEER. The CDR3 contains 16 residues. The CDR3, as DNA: TGCGCCAGCAGCCTCGGGACAGGGCAATGGGCAGATACGCAGTATTTT. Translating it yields CASSLGTGQWADTQYF.

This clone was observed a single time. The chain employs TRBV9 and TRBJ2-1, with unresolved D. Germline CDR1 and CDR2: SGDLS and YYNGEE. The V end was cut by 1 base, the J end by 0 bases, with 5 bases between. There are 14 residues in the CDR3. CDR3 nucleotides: TGTGCCAGCAGCGTACAGTCCTCCTACAATGAGCAGTTCTTC. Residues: CASSVQSSYNEQFF.

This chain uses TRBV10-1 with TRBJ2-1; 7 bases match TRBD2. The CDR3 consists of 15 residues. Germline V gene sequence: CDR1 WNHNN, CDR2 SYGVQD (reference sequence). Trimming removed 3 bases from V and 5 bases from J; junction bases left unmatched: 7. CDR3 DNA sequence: TGCGCCAGCAGTGATGCCAGCGGGGTAAACAATGAGCAGTTCTTC. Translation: CASSDASGVNNEQFF.

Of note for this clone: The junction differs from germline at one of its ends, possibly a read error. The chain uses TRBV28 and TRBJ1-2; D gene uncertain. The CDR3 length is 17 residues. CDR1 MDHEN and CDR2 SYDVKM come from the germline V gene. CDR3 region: CASSPTAQGSANYGYPF. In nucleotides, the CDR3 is TGTGCCAGCAGTCCAACGGCCCAAGGATCAGCTAACTATGGCTACCCCTTC.

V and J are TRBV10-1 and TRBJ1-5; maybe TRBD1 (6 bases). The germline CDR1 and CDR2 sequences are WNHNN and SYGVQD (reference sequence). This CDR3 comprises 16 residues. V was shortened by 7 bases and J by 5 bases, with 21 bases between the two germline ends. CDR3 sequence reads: CASTDPSGVWHQPQHF. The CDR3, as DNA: TGCGCCAGCACTGACCCCTCAGGGGTATGGCATCAGCCCCAGCATTTT.

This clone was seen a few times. The CDR3 region has the DNA TGTGCCAGCAGTTCCCCCTCAGTCAGCTCCTACGAGCAGTACTTC. Its protein product is CASSSPSVSSYEQYF. The V and J genes are TRBV6-6 and TRBJ2-7; D gene unclear. This CDR3 contains 15 residues. Germline CDR1 reads MNHNY; CDR2 reads SVGAGI (reference sequence). The V and J ends lost 4 bases and 0 bases respectively, with 13 bases between them.

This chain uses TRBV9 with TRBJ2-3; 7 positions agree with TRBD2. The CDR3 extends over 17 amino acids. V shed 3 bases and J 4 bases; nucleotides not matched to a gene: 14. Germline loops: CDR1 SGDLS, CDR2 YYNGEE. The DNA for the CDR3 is TGTGCCAGCAGCGCCACCGGGGGGAGACGCCCCGCAGATACGCAGTATTTT. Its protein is CASSATGGRRPADTQYF.

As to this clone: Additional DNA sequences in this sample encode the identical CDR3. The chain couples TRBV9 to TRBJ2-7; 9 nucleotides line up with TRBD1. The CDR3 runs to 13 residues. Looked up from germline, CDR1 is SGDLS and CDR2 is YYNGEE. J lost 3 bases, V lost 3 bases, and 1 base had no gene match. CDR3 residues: CASSGTGDYEQYF. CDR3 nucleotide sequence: TGTGCCAGCAGCGGGACAGGGGACTACGAGCAGTACTTC. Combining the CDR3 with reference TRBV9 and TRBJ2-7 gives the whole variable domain DSGVTQTPKHLITATGQRVTLRCSPRSGDLSVYWYQQSLDQGLQFLIQYYNGEERAKGNILERFSAQQFPDLHSELNLSSLELGDSALYFCASSGTGDYEQYFGPGTRLTVT.

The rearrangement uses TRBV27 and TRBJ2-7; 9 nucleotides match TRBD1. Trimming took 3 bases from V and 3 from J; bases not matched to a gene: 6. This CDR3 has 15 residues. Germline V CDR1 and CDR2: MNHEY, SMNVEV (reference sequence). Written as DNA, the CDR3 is TGTGCCAGCAGTTTGGGACAGGGAGGGTTCTACGAGCAGTACTTC. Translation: CASSLGQGGFYEQYF.

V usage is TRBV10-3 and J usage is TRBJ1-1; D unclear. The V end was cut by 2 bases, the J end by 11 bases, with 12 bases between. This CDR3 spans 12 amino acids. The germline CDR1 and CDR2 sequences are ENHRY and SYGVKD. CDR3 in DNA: TGTGCCATCAGTGAGGGACCGGGAGTGGCTTTCTTT. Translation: CAISEGPGVAFF.

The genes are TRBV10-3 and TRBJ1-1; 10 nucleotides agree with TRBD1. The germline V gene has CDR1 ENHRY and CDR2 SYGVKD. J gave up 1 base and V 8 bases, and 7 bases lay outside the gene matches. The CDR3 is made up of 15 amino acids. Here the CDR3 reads CAIRGTGVGNTEAFF. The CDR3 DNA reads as TGTGCCATCCGAGGGACAGGGGTTGGGAACACTGAAGCTTTCTTT.

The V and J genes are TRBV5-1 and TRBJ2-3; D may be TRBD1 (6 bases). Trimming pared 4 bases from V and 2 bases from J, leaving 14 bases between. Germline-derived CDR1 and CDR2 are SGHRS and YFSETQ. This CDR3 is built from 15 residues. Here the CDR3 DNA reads TGCGCCAGCAGCCAGACAGGTATCTACACAGATACGCAGTATTTT. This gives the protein CASSQTGIYTDTQYF. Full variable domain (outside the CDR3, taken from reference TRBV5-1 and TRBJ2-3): KAGVTQTPRYLIKTRGQQVTLSCSPISGHRSVSWYQQTPGQGLQFLFEYFSETQRNKGNFPGRFSGRQFSNSRSEMNVSTLELGDSALYLCASSQTGIYTDTQYFGPGTRLTVL.

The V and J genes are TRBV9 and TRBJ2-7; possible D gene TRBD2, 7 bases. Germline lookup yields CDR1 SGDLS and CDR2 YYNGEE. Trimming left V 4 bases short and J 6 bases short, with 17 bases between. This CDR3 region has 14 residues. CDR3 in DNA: TGTGCCAGCAGCCCGGAGGGGGGGCAATCCGAGCAGTACTTC. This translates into CASSPEGGQSEQYF.